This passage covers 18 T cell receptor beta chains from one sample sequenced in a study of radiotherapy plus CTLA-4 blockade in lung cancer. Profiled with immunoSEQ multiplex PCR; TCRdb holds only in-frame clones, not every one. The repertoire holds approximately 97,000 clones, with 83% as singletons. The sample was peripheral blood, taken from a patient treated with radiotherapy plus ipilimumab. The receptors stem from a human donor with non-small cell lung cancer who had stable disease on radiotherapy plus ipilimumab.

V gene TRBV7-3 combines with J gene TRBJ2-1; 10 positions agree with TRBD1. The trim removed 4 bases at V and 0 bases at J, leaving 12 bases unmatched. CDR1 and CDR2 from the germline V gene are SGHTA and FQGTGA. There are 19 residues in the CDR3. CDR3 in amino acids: CASSSPGQGFISSYNEQFF. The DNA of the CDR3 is TGTGCCAGCAGCTCCCCGGGACAGGGGTTCATCAGCTCCTACAATGAGCAGTTCTTC.

CDR3 sequence reads: CASSQGSPEAFF. The CDR3 DNA reads as TGTGCCAGCTCACAGGGAAGCCCTGAAGCTTTCTTT. This rearrangement joins TRBV18 to TRBJ1-1; no definite D call. CDR1 is KGHSH and CDR2 is LQKENI in the germline V gene. The CDR3 is 12 residues long. Trimming removed 4 bases from V and 6 bases from J, with 9 bases in between.

The CDR3 is CASSSGQGAKNEQFF. CDR3 in DNA: TGTGCCAGCAGCTCCGGACAGGGGGCGAAGAATGAGCAGTTCTTC. This rearrangement joins TRBV7-3 to TRBJ2-1, with TRBD1 matching over 11 bases. Germline-derived CDR1 and CDR2 are SGHTA and FQGTGA. This CDR3 has 15 residues. J was trimmed by 7 bases and V by 4 bases; bases with no gene match: 6.

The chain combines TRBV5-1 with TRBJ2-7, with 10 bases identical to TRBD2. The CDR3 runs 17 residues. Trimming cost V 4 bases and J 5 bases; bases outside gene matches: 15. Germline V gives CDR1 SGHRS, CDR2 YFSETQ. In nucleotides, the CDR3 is TGCGCCAGCAGCCACGGGACTAGCGTTCGACTTCGGGACGAGCAGTACTTC. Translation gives CASSHGTSVRLRDEQYF.

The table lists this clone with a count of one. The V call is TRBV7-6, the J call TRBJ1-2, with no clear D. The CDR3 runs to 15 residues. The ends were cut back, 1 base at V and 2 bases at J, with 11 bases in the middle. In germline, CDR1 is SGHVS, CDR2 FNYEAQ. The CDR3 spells CASSLGTGGNYGYTF. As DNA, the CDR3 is TGTGCCAGCAGCTTAGGAACCGGTGGGAACTATGGCTACACCTTC.

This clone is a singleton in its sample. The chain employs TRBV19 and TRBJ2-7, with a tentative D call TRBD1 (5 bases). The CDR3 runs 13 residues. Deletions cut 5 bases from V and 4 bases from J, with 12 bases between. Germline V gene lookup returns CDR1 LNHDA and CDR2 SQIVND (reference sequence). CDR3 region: CASSFGHLYEQYF. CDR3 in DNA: TGTGCCAGTAGTTTTGGACACTTATACGAGCAGTACTTC.

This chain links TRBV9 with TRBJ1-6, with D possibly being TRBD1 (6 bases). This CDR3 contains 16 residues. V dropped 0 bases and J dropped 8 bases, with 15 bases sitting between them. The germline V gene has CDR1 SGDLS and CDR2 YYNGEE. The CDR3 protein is CASSVDRVKGDSPLHF. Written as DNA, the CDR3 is TGTGCCAGCAGCGTAGACAGGGTGAAGGGTGATTCACCCCTCCACTTT.

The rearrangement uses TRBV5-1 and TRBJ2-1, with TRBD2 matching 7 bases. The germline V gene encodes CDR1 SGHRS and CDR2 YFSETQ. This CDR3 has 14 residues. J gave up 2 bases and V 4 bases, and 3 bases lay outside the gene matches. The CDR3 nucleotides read TGCGCCAGCAGCAAGCGGGATACCTACAATGAGCAGTTCTTC. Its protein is CASSKRDTYNEQFF.

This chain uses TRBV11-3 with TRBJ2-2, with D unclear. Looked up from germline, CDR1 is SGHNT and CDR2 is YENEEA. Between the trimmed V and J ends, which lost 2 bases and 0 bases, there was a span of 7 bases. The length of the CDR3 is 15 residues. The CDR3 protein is CASSLWLSNTGELFF. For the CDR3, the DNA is TGTGCCAGCAGCTTATGGCTGTCGAACACCGGGGAGCTGTTTTTT. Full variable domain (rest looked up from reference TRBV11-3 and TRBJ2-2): EAGVVQSPRYKIIEKKQPVAFWCNPISGHNTLYWYLQNLGQGPELLIRYENEEAVDDSQLPKDRFSAERLKGVDSTLKIQPAELGDSAVYLCASSLWLSNTGELFFGEGSRLTVL.

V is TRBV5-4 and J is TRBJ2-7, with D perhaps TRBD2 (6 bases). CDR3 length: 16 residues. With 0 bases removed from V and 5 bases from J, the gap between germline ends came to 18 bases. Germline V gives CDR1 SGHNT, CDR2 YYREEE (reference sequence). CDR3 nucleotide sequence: TGTGCCAGCAGCTTGGGGGAATGGGGGAGGAAGAACGAGCAGTACTTC. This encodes CASSLGEWGRKNEQYF.

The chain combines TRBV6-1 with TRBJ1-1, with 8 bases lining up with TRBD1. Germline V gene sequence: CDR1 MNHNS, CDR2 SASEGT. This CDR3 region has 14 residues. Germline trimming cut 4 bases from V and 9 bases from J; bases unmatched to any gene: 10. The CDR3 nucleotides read TGTGCCAGCAGTGCCTCATTACGGACAGGGCAAGCTTTCTTT. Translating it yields CASSASLRTGQAFF.

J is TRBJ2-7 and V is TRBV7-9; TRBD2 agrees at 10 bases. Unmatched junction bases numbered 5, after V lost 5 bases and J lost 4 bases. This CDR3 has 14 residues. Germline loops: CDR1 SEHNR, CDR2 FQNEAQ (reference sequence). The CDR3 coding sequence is TGTGCCAGCAGCGGTAGCGGGAGGACTTACGAGCAGTACTTC. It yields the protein CASSGSGRTYEQYF.

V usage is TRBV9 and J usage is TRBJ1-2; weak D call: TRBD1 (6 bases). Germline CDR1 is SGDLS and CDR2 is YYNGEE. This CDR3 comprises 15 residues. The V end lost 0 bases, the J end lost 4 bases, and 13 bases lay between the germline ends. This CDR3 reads CASSVEVRGLYGYTF. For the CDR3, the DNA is TGTGCCAGCAGCGTAGAAGTCCGGGGGCTCTATGGCTACACCTTC.

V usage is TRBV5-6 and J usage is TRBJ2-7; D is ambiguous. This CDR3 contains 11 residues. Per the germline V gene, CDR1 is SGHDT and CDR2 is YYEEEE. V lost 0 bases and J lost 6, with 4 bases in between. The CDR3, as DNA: TGTGCCAGCAGCTTGGCGATCGAGCAGTACTTC. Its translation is CASSLAIEQYF.

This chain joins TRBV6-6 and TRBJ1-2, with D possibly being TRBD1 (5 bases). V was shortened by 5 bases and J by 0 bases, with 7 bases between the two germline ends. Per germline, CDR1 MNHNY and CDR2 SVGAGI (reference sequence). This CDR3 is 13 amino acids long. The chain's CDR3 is CASSRGPNYGYTF. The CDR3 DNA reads TGTGCCAGCAGTCGGGGACCTAACTATGGCTACACCTTC.

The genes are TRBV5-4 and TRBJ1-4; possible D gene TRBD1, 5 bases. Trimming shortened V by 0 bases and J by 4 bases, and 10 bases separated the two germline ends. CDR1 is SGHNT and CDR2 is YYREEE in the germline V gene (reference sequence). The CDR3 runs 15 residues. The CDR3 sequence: CASSLGAGSNEKLFF. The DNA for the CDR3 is TGTGCCAGCAGCTTGGGAGCAGGGAGTAATGAAAAACTGTTTTTT. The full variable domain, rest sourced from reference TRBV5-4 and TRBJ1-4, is ETGVTQSPTHLIKTRGQQVTLRCSSQSGHNTVSWYQQALGQGPQFIFQYYREEENGRGNFPPRFSGLQFPNYSSELNVNALELDDSALYLCASSLGAGSNEKLFFGSGTQLSVL.

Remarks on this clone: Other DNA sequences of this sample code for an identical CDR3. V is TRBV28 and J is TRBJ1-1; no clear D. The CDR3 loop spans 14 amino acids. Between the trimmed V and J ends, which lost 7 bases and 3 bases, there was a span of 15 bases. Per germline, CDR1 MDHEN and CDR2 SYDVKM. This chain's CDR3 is CASTLTRRDTEAFF. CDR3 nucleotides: TGTGCCAGCACCCTTACGAGGAGGGACACTGAAGCTTTCTTT.

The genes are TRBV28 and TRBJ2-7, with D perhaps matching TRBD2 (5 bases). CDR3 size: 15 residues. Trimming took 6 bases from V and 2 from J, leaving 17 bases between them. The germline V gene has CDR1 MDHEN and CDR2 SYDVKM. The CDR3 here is CASSFRRAGTYEQYF. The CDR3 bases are TGTGCCAGCAGCTTCCGGCGGGCCGGAACCTACGAGCAGTACTTC.